One sample yielded the 5 T cell receptor beta chains listed below, sequenced in a study of T cell changes during pregnancy in multiple sclerosis. This table comes from immunoSEQ multiplex PCR, and its TCRdb copy is limited to in-frame clones, with some not included. Seen here are about 64,000 clones, almost 97% observed once, and the top ten hold 2% to 2.5%. The specimen was CD8+ T cells from peripheral blood mononuclear cells, collected after pregnancy. The receptor set was obtained from a female donor with multiple sclerosis, enrolled in a pregnancy study.

The rearrangement uses TRBV2 and TRBJ1-1; possible D gene TRBD1, 6 bases. Germline CDR1 and CDR2: SNHLY and FYNNEI. The CDR3 totals 12 residues. V was clipped by 7 bases and J by 8 bases, with 14 bases between them. CDR3 sequence: CASIEGGTEAFF. CDR3 coding DNA: TGTGCCAGCATTGAGGGGGGGACCGAAGCTTTCTTT.

This rearrangement joins TRBV28 to TRBJ1-2; D is possibly TRBD1 (5 bases). V was trimmed by 7 bases and J by 4 bases, leaving 16 bases between them. The CDR3 is 14 residues long. Germline V gene lookup returns CDR1 MDHEN and CDR2 SYDVKM. CDR3 in DNA: TGTGCCAGCAAGACCCAAGGGACTGCCTATGGCTACACCTTC. Translated, it gives CASKTQGTAYGYTF.

The rearrangement joins TRBV14 to TRBJ2-7; 8 nucleotides align to TRBD1. J gave up 6 bases and V 1 base, and 5 bases lay outside the gene matches. This CDR3 is 14 amino acids long. Germline V gene lookup returns CDR1 SGHDN and CDR2 FVKESK. CDR3 sequence (DNA): TGTGCCAGCAGCCAAGGGACAGGGTACCGCGAGCAGTACTTC. Translated: CASSQGTGYREQYF.

The chain has TRBV6-6 and TRBJ1-5, with D tentatively TRBD1 (5 bases). The CDR3 contains 15 residues. Between the trimmed V and J ends, which lost 1 base and 7 bases, there was a span of 14 bases. Germline lookup yields CDR1 MNHNY and CDR2 SVGAGI (reference sequence). In DNA form, the CDR3 reads TGTGCCAGCAGTTACTTCGACAGTGCTGAGCAGCCCCAGCATTTT. Its protein is CASSYFDSAEQPQHF.

The rearrangement joins TRBV30 to TRBJ1-4, with D maybe TRBD1 (5 bases). The V end was cut by 4 bases, the J end by 8 bases, with 20 bases between. The CDR3 is 15 amino acids. The germline CDR1 and CDR2 sequences are GTSNPN and SVGIG (reference sequence). CDR3 DNA: TGTGCCTGGAACCCCATGAGGGACGGGGGGGAAAAACTGTTTTTT. This sequence encodes CAWNPMRDGGEKLFF. Filled out from reference TRBV30 and TRBJ1-4, the complete variable domain reads SQTIHQWPATLVQPVGSPLSLECTVEGTSNPNLYWYRQAAGRGLQLLFYSVGIGQISSEVPQNLSASRPQDRQFILSSKKLLLSDSGFYLCAWNPMRDGGEKLFFGSGTQLSVL.